This T cell receptor beta chain was identified in a study of T-cell reconstitution after alpha-beta-depleted transplantation in children. The TCRbeta library was prepared with unique molecular identifiers. Using its own MiXCR run on the PCR reads, TCRdb lists one record per CDR3 protein. This sample carries around 370,000 distinct CDR3 sequences, about 9.4% of them seen once, and the ten largest clones take 2% to 2.5%. This clonotype was observed a few times. V shed 5 bases and J shed 7 bases, with 6 bases lying between them. The CDR3 has 11 residues. The rearrangement links TRBV12-3 or TRBV12-4 to TRBJ1-5; possible D gene TRBD1, 5 bases. Specimen: PBMCs from the stem cell graft donor, collected from the stem cell graft. This receptor was taken from a human donor who donated a stem cell graft to a child with acute lymphoblastic leukemia. This chain's CDR3 is CASSRDQPQHF. Here the CDR3 DNA reads TGTGCCAGCAGTCGGGACCAGCCCCAGCATTTT.